These 30 T cell receptor beta chains originate from one sample sequenced in a study of T cell changes during pregnancy in multiple sclerosis. Here immunoSEQ multiplex PCR was the method, and the copy in TCRdb shows in-frame clones only, minus some. The repertoire consists of roughly 87,000 clones, with 85% to 95% occurring once and the leading ten covering 1.1% to 1.5%. Source: peripheral blood, taken in the third trimester of pregnancy. The receptors come from a female donor in good health, enrolled as a control in a pregnancy study.

This chain joins TRBV5-1 and TRBJ1-1; 10 nucleotides agree with TRBD1. The CDR3 runs to 16 residues. The germline gives CDR1 SGHRS, CDR2 YFSETQ. J lost 4 bases, V lost 0 bases, and 6 bases had no gene match. CDR3 loop: CASSLVGQGGSTEAFF. DNA of the CDR3: TGCGCCAGCAGCTTGGTCGGACAGGGGGGATCCACTGAAGCTTTCTTT.

The chain joins TRBV6-1 to TRBJ2-7, with 9 bases lining up with TRBD2. Germline-derived CDR1 and CDR2 are MNHNS and SASEGT. CDR3 size: 16 residues. V gave up 3 bases and J gave up 7 bases; unmatched junction bases: 13. Written as DNA, the CDR3 is TGTGCCAGCAGTGAGCAGTGGTTAGCGGGAGTCCAAGAGCAGTACTTC. Its translation is CASSEQWLAGVQEQYF.

The genes are TRBV5-4 and TRBJ2-3, with 11 bases matching TRBD2. Trimming removed 0 bases from V and 1 base from J; junction bases left unmatched: 7. CDR3 length equals 18 residues. The germline CDR1 and CDR2 sequences are SGHNT and YYREEE (reference sequence). CDR3: CASSLVGLAVDGTDTQYF. In DNA form, the CDR3 reads TGTGCCAGCAGCTTGGTGGGACTAGCGGTCGACGGCACAGATACGCAGTATTTT. The full variable domain, in which reference TRBV5-4 and TRBJ2-3 provide the parts outside the CDR3, is ETGVTQSPTHLIKTRGQQVTLRCSSQSGHNTVSWYQQALGQGPQFIFQYYREEENGRGNFPPRFSGLQFPNYSSELNVNALELDDSALYLCASSLVGLAVDGTDTQYFGPGTRLTVL.

V and J are TRBV28 and TRBJ1-5; D ambiguous. The CDR3 has 12 amino acids. The V end was cut by 2 bases, the J end by 11 bases, with 10 bases between. CDR1 and CDR2 (germline): MDHEN, SYDVKM. This chain's CDR3 is CASSLTLPSQHF. CDR3 bases: TGTGCCAGCAGTTTAACTCTACCGTCCCAGCATTTT.

The rearrangement uses TRBV5-6 and TRBJ2-4; D unresolved. Germline V gene data show CDR1 as SGHDT and CDR2 as YYEEEE. The CDR3 is 14 amino acids. Trimming cost V 0 bases and J 4 bases, with 8 bases left between them. Here the CDR3 DNA reads TGTGCCAGCAGCTTGGTAGCAGCTAAAAACATTCAGTACTTC. Its protein is CASSLVAAKNIQYF.

V and J are TRBV28 and TRBJ1-1; TRBD1 matches 7 bases. V lost 3 bases, J lost 3 bases, and 10 bases stayed unmatched. From germline, CDR1 is MDHEN and CDR2 SYDVKM. The CDR3 has 16 amino acids. CDR3 sequence reads: CASSFFDRVGDTEAFF. CDR3 in DNA: TGTGCCAGCAGTTTCTTTGACAGGGTAGGGGACACTGAAGCTTTCTTT.

The chain combines TRBV4-1 with TRBJ2-7; 7 bases are shared with TRBD1. CDR1 MGHRA and CDR2 YSYEKL come from the germline V gene. The CDR3 loop spans 15 amino acids. V shed 2 bases and J 2 bases; nucleotides not matched to a gene: 6. The CDR3 bases are TGCGCCAGCAGCCAAAAGCAGGGGGTCCCCTACGAGCAGTACTTC. Its translation: CASSQKQGVPYEQYF.

The rearrangement joins TRBV28 to TRBJ2-7; 8 positions agree with TRBD1. Unmatched junction bases numbered 6, after V lost 7 bases and J lost 1 base. The germline V gene has CDR1 MDHEN and CDR2 SYDVKM. CDR3 length: 14 residues. The CDR3 sequence: CASNSRTGSYEQYF. CDR3 bases: TGTGCCAGCAACAGTAGGACAGGGTCCTACGAGCAGTACTTC.

The V call is TRBV27, the J call TRBJ2-7; 9 bases match TRBD2. This CDR3 comprises 13 residues. Germline lookup yields CDR1 MNHEY and CDR2 SMNVEV (reference sequence). Trimming took 6 bases from V and 6 from J; bases not matched to a gene: 6. In nucleotides, the CDR3 is TGTGCCAGCAGCCTCCAACTAGCGGGCGAGCAGTACTTC. Residues: CASSLQLAGEQYF.

The CDR3 DNA is TGTGCCAGCAGTTTGAGGCAGGGAGGAGAGACCCAGTACTTC. Amino acids: CASSLRQGGETQYF. The rearrangement joins TRBV27 to TRBJ2-5; tentatively, D is TRBD2 (6 bases). V lost 3 bases and J lost 4, with 12 bases in between. Germline CDR1 reads MNHEY; CDR2 reads SMNVEV (reference sequence). The length of the CDR3 is 14 residues.

The chain recombines TRBV21-1 with TRBJ1-2; TRBD1 is taken as the D call from the table, unchecked against the DNA. TRBV21-1 is a known pseudogene. CDR3 length: 15 residues. CDR3 amino acids: CASSKDVAGSDGYTF. The CDR3 nucleotides are TGTGCCAGCAGCAAAGACGTCGCAGGGTCGGATGGCTACACCTTC.

This chain uses TRBV7-9 with TRBJ1-2, with a weak D call TRBD1 (5 bases). The CDR3 runs to 16 residues. The germline V gene has CDR1 SEHNR and CDR2 FQNEAQ (reference sequence). Trimming cost V 1 base and J 4 bases, with 16 bases left between them. The CDR3 loop is CASSLDALGRVYGYTF. The CDR3 coding sequence is TGTGCCAGCAGCTTAGACGCTTTGGGCAGGGTCTATGGCTACACCTTC.

V and J are TRBV4-1 and TRBJ2-1, with D possibly matching TRBD1 (6 bases). The CDR3 has 15 amino acids. V lost 0 bases to trimming and J lost 6 bases, with 12 bases between them. In germline, CDR1 is MGHRA, CDR2 YSYEKL. CDR3 in DNA: TGCGCCAGCAGCCAAGATCCCATACAGGGCAATGAGCAGTTCTTC. It is translated as CASSQDPIQGNEQFF.

This chain joins TRBV5-4 and TRBJ2-3, with TRBD2 matching over 13 bases. Per germline, CDR1 SGHNT and CDR2 YYREEE (reference sequence). The CDR3 consists of 16 residues. J was trimmed by 2 bases and V by 3 bases; bases with no gene match: 3. The CDR3 loop reads CASSSGLAGNTDTQYF. DNA of the CDR3: TGTGCCAGCAGCTCGGGACTAGCGGGAAACACAGATACGCAGTATTTT.

The chain's CDR3 is CSVDGDSPEANYGYTF. In DNA form, the CDR3 reads TGCAGCGTTGACGGGGATTCCCCCGAAGCTAACTATGGCTACACCTTC. The V call is TRBV29-1, the J call TRBJ1-2; D remains ambiguous. V shed 3 bases and J shed 0 bases, with 17 bases lying between them. This CDR3 region has 16 residues. Germline CDR1 is SQVTM and CDR2 is ANQGSEA.

The chain joins TRBV6-6 to TRBJ2-7, with D perhaps TRBD1 (5 bases). CDR3 length: 13 amino acids. V was trimmed by 0 bases and J by 2 bases, leaving 5 bases between them. CDR1 is MNHNY and CDR2 is SVGAGI in the germline V gene (reference sequence). CDR3 protein: CASSYSGAYEQYF. The CDR3 DNA follows: TGTGCCAGCAGTTACTCAGGGGCCTACGAGCAGTACTTC.

The chain combines TRBV28 with TRBJ2-1; maybe TRBD2 (7 bases). Trimming took 1 base from V and 3 from J, leaving 13 bases between them. Germline assignment: CDR1 MDHEN and CDR2 SYDVKM. The CDR3 has 16 residues. The CDR3 coding sequence is TGTGCCAGCAGTTTATTTGGGAGGGGGGACTACAATGAGCAGTTCTTC. This codes for CASSLFGRGDYNEQFF. Full variable domain (remainder filled in from reference TRBV28 and TRBJ2-1): DVKVTQSSRYLVKRTGEKVFLECVQDMDHENMFWYRQDPGLGLRLIYFSYDVKMKEKGDIPEGYSVSREKKERFSLILESASTNQTSMYLCASSLFGRGDYNEQFFGPGTRLTVL.

The chain recombines TRBV27 with TRBJ2-4, with 12 bases fitting TRBD2. Germline CDR1 and CDR2: MNHEY and SMNVEV (reference sequence). Trimming at V came to 7 bases and at J to 1 base, leaving 8 bases not matched to a gene. The CDR3 has 17 residues. The CDR3 DNA follows: TGTGCCAGCAACCCTAGCGGGAGGGTATCGGCCAAAAACATTCAGTACTTC. It yields the protein CASNPSGRVSAKNIQYF.

In regard to this clone: This same CDR3 is encoded by further DNA sequences in the sample. The rearrangement uses TRBV5-1 and TRBJ2-1, with D possibly being TRBD2 (6 bases). The CDR3 contains 14 residues. Trimming took off 3 bases at V and 4 bases at J, with 11 bases between the two ends. Per the germline V gene, CDR1 is SGHRS and CDR2 is YFSETQ. In nucleotides, the CDR3 is TGCGCCAGCAGCTCATCCGGGGGTTACAATGAGCAGTTCTTC. Its protein is CASSSSGGYNEQFF.

This clone came up once. V usage is TRBV10-3 and J usage is TRBJ2-2, with 7 bases aligning to TRBD1. CDR1 is ENHRY, CDR2 SYGVKD, per germline. This CDR3 is 16 amino acids long. Trimming took 6 bases from V and 4 from J; bases not matched to a gene: 11. The CDR3 nucleotides are TGTGCCATCAGACCCTTGGACAGGATTGCCACCGGGGAGCTGTTTTTT. Protein: CAIRPLDRIATGELFF.

The chain links TRBV5-1 to TRBJ1-4; 8 bases align to TRBD1. CDR1 and CDR2 (germline): SGHRS, YFSETQ. V was clipped by 4 bases and J by 8 bases; unmatched bases: 4. This CDR3 spans 13 amino acids. CDR3 coding DNA: TGCGCCAGCAGCCTGGACAGGGAGGAAAAACTGTTTTTT. This sequence encodes CASSLDREEKLFF.

This chain uses TRBV5-6 with TRBJ2-7; the match to TRBD1 covers 7 bases. Trimming took 2 bases from V and 1 from J; bases not matched to a gene: 6. From germline, CDR1 is SGHDT and CDR2 YYEEEE. The CDR3 is made up of 15 amino acids. The CDR3 DNA reads as TGTGCCAGCAGCTTCTGGACAGGCGTTTCCTACGAGCAGTACTTC. Translating gives CASSFWTGVSYEQYF.

The rearrangement joins TRBV7-2 to TRBJ2-5; 11 bases map to TRBD1. The CDR3 contains 17 residues. Germline V CDR1 and CDR2: SGHTA, FQGNSA. With 5 bases clipped from V and 5 bases from J, the junction kept 13 bases outside the gene matches. In DNA, the CDR3 is TGTGCCAGCAGCCCAGTCCCGGACAGGGGGCGGTCGGAGACCCAGTACTTC. This encodes CASSPVPDRGRSETQYF.

The V and J genes are TRBV6-6 and TRBJ2-7; D might be TRBD1 (6 bases). V lost 2 bases, J lost 7 bases, and 12 bases lay in between. The CDR3 covers 13 residues. Germline CDR1 MNHNY, CDR2 SVGAGI (reference sequence). Here the CDR3 DNA reads TGTGCCAGCAGTTACGGGCCAGGGGAAGAGCAGTACTTC. Translation gives CASSYGPGEEQYF.

V and J are TRBV6-5 and TRBJ2-1, with 8 bases matching TRBD1. Germline trimming cut 8 bases from V and 0 bases from J; bases unmatched to any gene: 6. The CDR3 has 15 residues. Germline assignment: CDR1 MNHEY and CDR2 SVGAGI. DNA of the CDR3: TGTGCCAGCGCCCCAGGGGGCTTCTCCTACAATGAGCAGTTCTTC. This translates into CASAPGGFSYNEQFF.

V and J are TRBV28 and TRBJ2-7; D remains unclear. CDR1 is MDHEN, CDR2 SYDVKM, per germline. Trimming shortened V by 6 bases and J by 1 base, and 16 bases separated the two germline ends. The CDR3 has 15 amino acids. The DNA of the CDR3 is TGTGCCAGCAGAGGAGTAAGGCCTAAATCCTACGAGCAGTACTTC. It is translated as CASRGVRPKSYEQYF.

V usage is TRBV2 and J usage is TRBJ2-5, with TRBD1 identical over 8 bases. The CDR3 totals 15 residues. CDR1 SNHLY and CDR2 FYNNEI come from the germline V gene. The J segment lost 1 base and the V segment lost 8 bases, leaving 9 bases of the junction unmatched. This CDR3 is CASGGQGRPQETQYF. The CDR3 nucleotides read TGTGCCAGCGGAGGACAGGGTAGGCCCCAAGAGACCCAGTACTTC.

The V call is TRBV10-3, the J call TRBJ1-1; D gene unclear. The germline V gene encodes CDR1 ENHRY and CDR2 SYGVKD. There are 12 residues in the CDR3. Trimming pared 10 bases from V and 0 bases from J, leaving 9 bases between. In nucleotides, the CDR3 is TGTGCCACCTCAGGATTGAACACTGAAGCTTTCTTT. It codes for CATSGLNTEAFF.

The chain employs TRBV27 and TRBJ2-1, with 11 bases identical to TRBD2. The V segment lost 9 bases and the J segment 0 bases; nucleotides outside the gene matches: 1. The CDR3 sequence is 14 residues long. Germline V lookup: CDR1 MNHEY, CDR2 SMNVEV (reference sequence). CDR3 residues: CASTSGSSYNEQFF. The CDR3 nucleotides read TGTGCCAGTACTAGCGGGAGCTCCTACAATGAGCAGTTCTTC.

This clone was detected once. J is TRBJ2-1 and V is TRBV2; tentatively, D is TRBD2 (5 bases). The CDR3 loop spans 15 amino acids. V dropped 5 bases and J dropped 5 bases, with 16 bases sitting between them. Germline CDR1 and CDR2: SNHLY and FYNNEI. CDR3 loop: CASSPARAGDNEQFF. The CDR3 DNA reads as TGTGCCAGCAGTCCCGCCCGGGCCGGGGACAATGAGCAGTTCTTC. Based on the CDR3 plus reference TRBV2 and TRBJ2-1, the full variable domain is EPEVTQTPSHQVTQMGQEVILRCVPISNHLYFYWYRQILGQKVEFLVSFYNNEISEKSEIFDDQFSVERPDGSNFTLKIRSTKLEDSAMYFCASSPARAGDNEQFFGPGTRLTVL.